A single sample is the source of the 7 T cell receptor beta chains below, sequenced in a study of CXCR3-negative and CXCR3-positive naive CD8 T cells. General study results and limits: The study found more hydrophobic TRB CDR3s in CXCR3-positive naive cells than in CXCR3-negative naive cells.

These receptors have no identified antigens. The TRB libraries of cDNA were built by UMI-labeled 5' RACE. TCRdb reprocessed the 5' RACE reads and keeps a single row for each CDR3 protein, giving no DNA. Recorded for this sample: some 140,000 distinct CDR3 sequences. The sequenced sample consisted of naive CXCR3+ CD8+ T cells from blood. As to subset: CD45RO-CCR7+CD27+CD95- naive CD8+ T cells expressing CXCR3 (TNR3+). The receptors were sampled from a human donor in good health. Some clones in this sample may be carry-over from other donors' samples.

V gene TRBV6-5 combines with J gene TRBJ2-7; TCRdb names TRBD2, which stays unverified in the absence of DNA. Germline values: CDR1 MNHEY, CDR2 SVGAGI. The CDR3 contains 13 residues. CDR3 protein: CASSYMGEDEQYF.

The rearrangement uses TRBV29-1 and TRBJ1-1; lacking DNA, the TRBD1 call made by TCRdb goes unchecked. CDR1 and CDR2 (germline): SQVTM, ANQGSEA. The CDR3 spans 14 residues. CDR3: CSVVGMTVSTEAFF. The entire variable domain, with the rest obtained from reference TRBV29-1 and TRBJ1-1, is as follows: SAVISQKPSRDICQRGTSLTIQCQVDSQVTMMFWYRQQPGQSLTLIATANQGSEATYESGFVIDKFPISRPNLTFSTLTVSNMSPEDSSIYLCSVVGMTVSTEAFFGQGTRLTVV.

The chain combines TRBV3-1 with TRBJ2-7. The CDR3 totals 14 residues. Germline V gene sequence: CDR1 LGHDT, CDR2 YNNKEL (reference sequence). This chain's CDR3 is CASSPINLPHEQYF.

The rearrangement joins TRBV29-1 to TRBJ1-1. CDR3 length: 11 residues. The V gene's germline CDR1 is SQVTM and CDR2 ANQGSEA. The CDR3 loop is CSVEAGTEAFF.

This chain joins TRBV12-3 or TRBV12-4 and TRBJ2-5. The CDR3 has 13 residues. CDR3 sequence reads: CASSLLRRETQYF.

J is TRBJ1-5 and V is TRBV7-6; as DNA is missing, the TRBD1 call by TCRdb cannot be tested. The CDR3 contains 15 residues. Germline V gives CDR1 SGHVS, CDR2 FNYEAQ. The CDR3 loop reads CASSLDPDGNQPQHF.

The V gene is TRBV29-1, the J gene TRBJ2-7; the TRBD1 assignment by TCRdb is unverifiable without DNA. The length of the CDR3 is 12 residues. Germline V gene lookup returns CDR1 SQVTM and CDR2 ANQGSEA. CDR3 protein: CSVARTDYEQYF.